The clone carrying this TCR beta chain was observed a few times. The data belong to a study of T cells in Graves' hyperthyroidism and ophthalmopathy. V dropped 3 bases and J dropped 3 bases, with 18 bases sitting between them. CDR3 length: 15 amino acids. Germline assignment: CDR1 SQVTM and CDR2 ANQGSEA. TCR beta CDR3 sequences were amplified from RNA transcripts. First-round RT-PCR targeting the TCR CDR3 was performed with the HTBI primer set. TCRdb recomputed calls from the multiplex PCR reads with MiXCR, one row per CDR3 protein. Of 250,000 to 300,000 distinct CDR3 sequences in the sample, roughly a fifth were seen once.

The TCR originated in a man aged 50 or older with Graves' ophthalmopathy. V and J are TRBV29-1 and TRBJ2-7; maybe TRBD1 (6 bases). Material for sequencing was blood. The CDR3 region has the DNA TGCAGCGTTGAGACGTTAAAGTGGACAGACTACGAGCAGTACTTC. Amino acid sequence: CSVETLKWTDYEQYF.